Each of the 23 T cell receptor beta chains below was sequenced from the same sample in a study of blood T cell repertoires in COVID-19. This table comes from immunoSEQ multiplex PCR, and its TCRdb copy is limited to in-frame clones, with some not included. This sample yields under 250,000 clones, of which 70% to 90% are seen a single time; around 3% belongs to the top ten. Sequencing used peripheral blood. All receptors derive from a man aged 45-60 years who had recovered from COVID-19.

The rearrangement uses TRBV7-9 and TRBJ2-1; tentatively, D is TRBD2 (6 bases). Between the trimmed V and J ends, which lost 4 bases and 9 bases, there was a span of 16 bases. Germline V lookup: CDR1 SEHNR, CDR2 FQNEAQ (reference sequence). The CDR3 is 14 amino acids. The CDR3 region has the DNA TGTGCCAGCAGCTCTCCGGAGGGGCCCGGTGAGCAGTTCTTC. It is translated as CASSSPEGPGEQFF.

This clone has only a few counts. The CDR3 is CASSERESNQETQYF. CDR3 in DNA: TGTGCCAGCAGTGAACGAGAGTCTAATCAAGAGACCCAGTACTTC. The V and J genes are TRBV2 and TRBJ2-5; D not certain. Germline CDR1 and CDR2: SNHLY and FYNNEI. Trimming removed 2 bases at V and 2 bases at J, with 12 bases between. CDR3 length: 15 residues.

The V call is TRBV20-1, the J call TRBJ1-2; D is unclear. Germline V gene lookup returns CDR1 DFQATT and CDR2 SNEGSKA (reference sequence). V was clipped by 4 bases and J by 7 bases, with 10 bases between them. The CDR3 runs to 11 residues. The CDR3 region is CSATEVFGYTF. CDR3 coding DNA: TGCAGTGCTACGGAGGTTTTTGGCTACACCTTC.

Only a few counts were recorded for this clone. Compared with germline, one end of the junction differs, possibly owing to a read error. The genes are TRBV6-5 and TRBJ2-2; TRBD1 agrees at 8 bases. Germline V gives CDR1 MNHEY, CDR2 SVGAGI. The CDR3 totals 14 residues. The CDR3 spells CASSSNLGKDRGSF. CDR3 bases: TGTGCCAGCAGTTCGAACCTCGGAAAAGACAGGGGTTCTTTT.

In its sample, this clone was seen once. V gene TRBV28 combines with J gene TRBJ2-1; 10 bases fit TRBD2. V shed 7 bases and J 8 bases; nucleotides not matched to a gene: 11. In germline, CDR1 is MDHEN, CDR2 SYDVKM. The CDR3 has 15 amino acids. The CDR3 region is CASTPGLAGVHEQFF. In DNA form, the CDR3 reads TGTGCCAGCACCCCTGGGCTAGCGGGAGTCCATGAGCAGTTCTTC.

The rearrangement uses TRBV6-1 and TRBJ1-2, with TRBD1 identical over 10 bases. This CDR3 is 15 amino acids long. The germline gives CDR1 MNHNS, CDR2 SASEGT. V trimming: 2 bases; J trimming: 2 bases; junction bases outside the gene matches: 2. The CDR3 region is CASSERDRGNYGYTF. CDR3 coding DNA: TGTGCCAGCAGTGAAAGGGACAGGGGAAACTATGGCTACACCTTC.

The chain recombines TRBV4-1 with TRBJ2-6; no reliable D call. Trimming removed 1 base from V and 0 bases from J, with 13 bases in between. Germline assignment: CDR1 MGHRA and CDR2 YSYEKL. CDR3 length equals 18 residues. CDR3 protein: CASSQVDLGFSGANVLTF. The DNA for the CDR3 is TGCGCCAGCAGCCAAGTTGATCTCGGGTTCTCTGGGGCCAACGTCCTGACTTTC.

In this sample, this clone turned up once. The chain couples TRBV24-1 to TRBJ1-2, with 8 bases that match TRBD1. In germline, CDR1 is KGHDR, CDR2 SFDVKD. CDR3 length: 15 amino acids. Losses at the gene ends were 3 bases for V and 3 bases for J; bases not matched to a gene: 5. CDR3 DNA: TGTGCCACCAGTGATCCAGGGGGCACAGACTATGGCTACACCTTC. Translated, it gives CATSDPGGTDYGYTF.

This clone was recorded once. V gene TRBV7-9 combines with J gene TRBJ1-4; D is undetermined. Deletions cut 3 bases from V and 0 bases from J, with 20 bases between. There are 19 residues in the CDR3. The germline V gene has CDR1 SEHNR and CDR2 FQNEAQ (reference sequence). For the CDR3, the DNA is TGTGCCAGCAGCTTCACCGGCCTGGTCGGCGGTACAACTAATGAAAAACTGTTTTTT. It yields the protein CASSFTGLVGGTTNEKLFF.

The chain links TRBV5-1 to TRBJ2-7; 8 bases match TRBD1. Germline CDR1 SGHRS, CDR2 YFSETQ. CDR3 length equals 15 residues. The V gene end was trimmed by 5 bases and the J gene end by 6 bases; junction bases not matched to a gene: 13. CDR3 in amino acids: CASRTGGQGRSEQYF. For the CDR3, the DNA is TGCGCCAGCAGGACGGGCGGACAGGGTAGGAGCGAGCAGTACTTC.

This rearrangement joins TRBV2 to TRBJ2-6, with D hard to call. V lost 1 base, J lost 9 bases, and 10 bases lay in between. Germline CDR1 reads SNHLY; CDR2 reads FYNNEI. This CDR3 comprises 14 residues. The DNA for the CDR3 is TGTGCCAGCAGTGAAGAGCTACTCCACAACGTCCTGACTTTC. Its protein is CASSEELLHNVLTF.

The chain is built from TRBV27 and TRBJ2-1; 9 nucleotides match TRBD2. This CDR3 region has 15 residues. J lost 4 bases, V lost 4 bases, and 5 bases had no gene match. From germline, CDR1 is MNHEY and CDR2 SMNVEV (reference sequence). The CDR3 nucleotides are TGTGCCAGCAGTTACCTAGCGGGACGATACAATGAGCAGTTCTTC. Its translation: CASSYLAGRYNEQFF.

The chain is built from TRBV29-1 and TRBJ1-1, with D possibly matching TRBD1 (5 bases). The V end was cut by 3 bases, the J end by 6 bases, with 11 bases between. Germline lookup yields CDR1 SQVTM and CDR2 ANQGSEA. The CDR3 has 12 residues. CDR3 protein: CSVEGLGAEAFF. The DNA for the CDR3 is TGCAGCGTTGAGGGGCTAGGGGCTGAAGCTTTCTTT.

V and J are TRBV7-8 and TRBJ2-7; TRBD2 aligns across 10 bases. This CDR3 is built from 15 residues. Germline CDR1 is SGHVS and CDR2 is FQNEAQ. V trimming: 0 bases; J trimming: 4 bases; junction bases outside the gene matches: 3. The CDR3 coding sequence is TGTGCCAGCAGCTTAGCGGCTAGCGGGGGATACGAGCAGTACTTC. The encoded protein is CASSLAASGGYEQYF.

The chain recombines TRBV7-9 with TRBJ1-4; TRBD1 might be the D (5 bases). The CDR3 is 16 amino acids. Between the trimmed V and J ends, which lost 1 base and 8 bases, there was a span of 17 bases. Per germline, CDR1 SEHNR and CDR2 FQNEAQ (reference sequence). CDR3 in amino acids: CASSLGQGGTGEKLFF. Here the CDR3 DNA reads TGTGCCAGCAGCTTAGGGCAGGGAGGGACGGGGGAAAAACTGTTTTTT.

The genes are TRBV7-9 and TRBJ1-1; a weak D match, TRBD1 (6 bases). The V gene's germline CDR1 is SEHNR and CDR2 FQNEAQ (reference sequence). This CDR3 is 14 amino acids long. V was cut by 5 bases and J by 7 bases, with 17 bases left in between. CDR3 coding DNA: TGTGCCAGCAGCCCACAGGGTGACCGAGGTGAAGCTTTCTTT. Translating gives CASSPQGDRGEAFF.

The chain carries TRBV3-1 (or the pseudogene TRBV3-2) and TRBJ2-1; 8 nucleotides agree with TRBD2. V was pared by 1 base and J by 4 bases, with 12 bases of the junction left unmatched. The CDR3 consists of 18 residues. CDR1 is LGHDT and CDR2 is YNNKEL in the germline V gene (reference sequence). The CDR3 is CASSQAFSWTSSYNEQFF. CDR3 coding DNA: TGTGCCAGCAGCCAAGCCTTCTCTTGGACTAGCAGTTACAATGAGCAGTTCTTC.

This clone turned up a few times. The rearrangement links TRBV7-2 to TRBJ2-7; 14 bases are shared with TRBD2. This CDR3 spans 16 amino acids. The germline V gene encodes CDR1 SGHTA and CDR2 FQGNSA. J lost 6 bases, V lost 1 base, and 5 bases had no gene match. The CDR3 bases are TGTGCCAGCAGCTTAGTTGGGACTAGCGGGAGTAGCGAGCAGTACTTC. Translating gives CASSLVGTSGSSEQYF.

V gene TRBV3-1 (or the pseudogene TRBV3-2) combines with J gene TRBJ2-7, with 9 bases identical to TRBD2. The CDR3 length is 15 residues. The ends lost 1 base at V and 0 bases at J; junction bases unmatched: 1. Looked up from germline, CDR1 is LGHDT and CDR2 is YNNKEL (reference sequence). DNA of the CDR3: TGTGCCAGCAGCCAAGGGACTAGCGCCTCCTACGAGCAGTACTTC. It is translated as CASSQGTSASYEQYF.

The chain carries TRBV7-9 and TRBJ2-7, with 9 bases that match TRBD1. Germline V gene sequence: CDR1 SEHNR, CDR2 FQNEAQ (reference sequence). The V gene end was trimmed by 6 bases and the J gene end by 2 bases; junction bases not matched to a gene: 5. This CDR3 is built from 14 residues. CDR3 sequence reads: CASSKGQGTYEQYF. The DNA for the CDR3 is TGTGCCAGCAGTAAGGGACAGGGCACCTACGAGCAGTACTTC.

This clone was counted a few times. CDR3 protein: CASSGTGINYGYTF. The CDR3 coding sequence is TGTGCCAGCAGCGGGACAGGGATTAACTATGGCTACACCTTC. The chain uses TRBV6-6 and TRBJ1-2; 9 bases map to TRBD1. V gave up 6 bases and J gave up 1 base; unmatched junction bases: 3. This CDR3 has 14 amino acids. In germline, CDR1 is MNHNY, CDR2 SVGAGI (reference sequence).

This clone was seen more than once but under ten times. In DNA form, the CDR3 reads TGTGCCAGCTCACCACCGAGAGCGGGAGCCAAAAACATTCAGTACTTC. Protein product: CASSPPRAGAKNIQYF. This chain connects TRBV18 to TRBJ2-4; TRBD2 might be the D (6 bases). Germline V gene data show CDR1 as KGHSH and CDR2 as LQKENI. Trimming stripped 0 bases from V and 0 bases from J, with 9 bases between. The CDR3 sequence is 16 residues long.

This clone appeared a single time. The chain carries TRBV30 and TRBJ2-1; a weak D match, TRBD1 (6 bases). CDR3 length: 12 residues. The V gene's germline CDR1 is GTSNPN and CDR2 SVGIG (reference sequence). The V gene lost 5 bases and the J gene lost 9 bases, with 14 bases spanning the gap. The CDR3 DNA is TGTGCCTGGGGGAGACAGGTTCTTGAGCAGTTCTTC. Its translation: CAWGRQVLEQFF. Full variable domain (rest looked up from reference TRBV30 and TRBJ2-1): SQTIHQWPATLVQPVGSPLSLECTVEGTSNPNLYWYRQAAGRGLQLLFYSVGIGQISSEVPQNLSASRPQDRQFILSSKKLLLSDSGFYLCAWGRQVLEQFFGPGTRLTVL.